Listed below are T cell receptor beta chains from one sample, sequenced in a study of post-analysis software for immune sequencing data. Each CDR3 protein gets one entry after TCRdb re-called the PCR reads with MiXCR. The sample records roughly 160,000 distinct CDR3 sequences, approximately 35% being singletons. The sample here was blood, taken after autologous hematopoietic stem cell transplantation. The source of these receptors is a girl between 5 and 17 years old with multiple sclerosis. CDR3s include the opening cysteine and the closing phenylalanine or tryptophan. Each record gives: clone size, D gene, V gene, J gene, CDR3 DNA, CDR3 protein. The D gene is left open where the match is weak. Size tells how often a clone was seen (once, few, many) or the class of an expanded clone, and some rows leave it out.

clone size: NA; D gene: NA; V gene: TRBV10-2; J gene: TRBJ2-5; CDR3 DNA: TGCGCCAGCAGTGGGGGTAGCGGAGAGACCCAGTACTTC; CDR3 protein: CASSGGSGETQYF
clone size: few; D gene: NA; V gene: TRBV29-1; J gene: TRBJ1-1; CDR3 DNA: TGCAGCGTTGTGCACAGAAACACTGAAGCTTTCTTT; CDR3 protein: CSVVHRNTEAFF
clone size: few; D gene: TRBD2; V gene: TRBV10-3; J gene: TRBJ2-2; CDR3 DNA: TGTGCCATCAGTATAATGGGAGGTGGGACTAGCGCCGGGGAGCTGTTTTTT; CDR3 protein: CAISIMGGGTSAGELFF
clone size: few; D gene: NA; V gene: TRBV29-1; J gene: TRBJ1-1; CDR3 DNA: TGCAGCGTTGACCAAGGCTCTGGCGCTTTCTTT; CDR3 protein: CSVDQGSGAFF
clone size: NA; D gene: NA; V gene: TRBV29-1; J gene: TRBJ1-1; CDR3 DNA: TGCAGCGTTGGGGGGACCGGTAACACTGAAGCTTTCTTT; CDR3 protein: CSVGGTGNTEAFF
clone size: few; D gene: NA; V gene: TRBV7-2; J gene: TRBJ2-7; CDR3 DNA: TGTGCCAGCAGTTCAAATTACGAGCAGTACTTC; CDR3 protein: CASSSNYEQYF
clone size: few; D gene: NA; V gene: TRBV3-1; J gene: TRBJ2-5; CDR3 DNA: TGTGCCAGCAGCCCTCCCCTAAATGGAGTGACTACTCAGGGGCAAGAGACCCAGTACTTC; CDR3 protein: CASSPPLNGVTTQGQETQYF
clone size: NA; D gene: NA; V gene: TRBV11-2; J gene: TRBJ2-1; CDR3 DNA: TGTGCCAGCAGCTTAGCGGGACACTCCAATGAGCAGTTCTTC; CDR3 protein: CASSLAGHSNEQFF
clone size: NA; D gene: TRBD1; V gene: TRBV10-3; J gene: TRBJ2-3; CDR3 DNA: TGTGCCATCAGGGGCGGGACAGGGACAGATACGCAGTATTTT; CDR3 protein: CAIRGGTGTDTQYF
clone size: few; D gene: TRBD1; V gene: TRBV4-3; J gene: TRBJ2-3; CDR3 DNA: TGCGCCAGCAGCCAGGCCGGGACAGGGCTAGATACGCAGTATTTT; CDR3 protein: CASSQAGTGLDTQYF
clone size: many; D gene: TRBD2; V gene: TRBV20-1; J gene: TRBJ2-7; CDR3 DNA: TGCAGTGCTAGCGATTTTAGCGGGAGCGTCTACGAGCAGTACTTC; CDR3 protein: CSASDFSGSVYEQYF
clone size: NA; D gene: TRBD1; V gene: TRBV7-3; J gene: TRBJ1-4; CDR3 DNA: TGTGCCAGCAGCTTCTTTTCCGGGACAGTAGATAATGAAAAACTGTTTTTT; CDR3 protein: CASSFFSGTVDNEKLFF
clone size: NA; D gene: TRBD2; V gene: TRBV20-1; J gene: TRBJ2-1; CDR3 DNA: TGCAGTGCTAGAGATGGGGGGACTACTAATGAGCAGTTCTTC; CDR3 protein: CSARDGGTTNEQFF
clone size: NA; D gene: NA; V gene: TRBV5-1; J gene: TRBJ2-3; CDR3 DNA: TGCGCCAGCAGCCGGAAAATCACAGATACGCAGTATTTT; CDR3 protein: CASSRKITDTQYF
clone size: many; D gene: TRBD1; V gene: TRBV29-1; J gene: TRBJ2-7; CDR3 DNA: TGCAGCGTTGAAGGGACAGGGAACTACGAGCAGTACTTC; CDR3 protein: CSVEGTGNYEQYF
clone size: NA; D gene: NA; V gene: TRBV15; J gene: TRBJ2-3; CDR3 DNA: TGTGCCACCAGTCTTGTGGCGGGAGCAGGGGAGAGGATAGTAGATACGCAGTATTTT; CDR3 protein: CATSLVAGAGERIVDTQYF
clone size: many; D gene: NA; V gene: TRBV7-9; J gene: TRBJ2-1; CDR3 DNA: TGTGCCAGCAGCGCGAGCTCCTACAATGAGCAGTTCTTC; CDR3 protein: CASSASSYNEQFF
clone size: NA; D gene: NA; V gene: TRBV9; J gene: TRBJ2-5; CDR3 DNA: TGTGCCAGCAGCACCGGACAGTTAACCCCGGAGACCCAGTACTTC; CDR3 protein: CASSTGQLTPETQYF
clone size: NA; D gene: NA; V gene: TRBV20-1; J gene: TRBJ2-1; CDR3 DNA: TGCAGTGCTAGAGGAGGGATCTACAATGAGCAGTTCTTC; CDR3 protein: CSARGGIYNEQFF
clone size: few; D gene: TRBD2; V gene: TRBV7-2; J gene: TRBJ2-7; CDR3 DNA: TGTGCCAGCAGCTCCTCCGGGACTAGCGGGTTTGAGCAGTACTTC; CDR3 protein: CASSSSGTSGFEQYF
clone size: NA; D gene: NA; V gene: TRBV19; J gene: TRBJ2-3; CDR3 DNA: TGTGCCAGTAGTATGACAGATACGCAGTATTTT; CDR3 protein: CASSMTDTQYF
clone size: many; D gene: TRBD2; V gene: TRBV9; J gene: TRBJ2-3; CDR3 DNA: TGTGCCAGCAGCTACCGACTAGCCACAGATACGCAGTATTTT; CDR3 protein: CASSYRLATDTQYF
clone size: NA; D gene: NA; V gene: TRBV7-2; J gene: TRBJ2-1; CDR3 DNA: TGTGCCAGCAGCTTAGAGCCCAGCGGGTCCTACAATGAGCAGTTCTTC; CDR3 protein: CASSLEPSGSYNEQFF
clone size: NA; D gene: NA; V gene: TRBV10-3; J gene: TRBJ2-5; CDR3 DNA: TGTGCCATCAGTGAGTCCACCATTTTGGCATTGGAGACCCAGTACTTC; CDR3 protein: CAISESTILALETQYF
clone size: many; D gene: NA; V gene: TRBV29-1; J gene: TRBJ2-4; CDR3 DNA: TGCAGCGTAAGGACCAAAAACATTCAGTACTTC; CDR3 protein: CSVRTKNIQYF
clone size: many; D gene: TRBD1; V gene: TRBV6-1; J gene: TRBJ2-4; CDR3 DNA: TGTGCCAGCAGTGAAAGAGGGGGCGCGAACATTCAGTACTTC; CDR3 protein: CASSERGGANIQYF
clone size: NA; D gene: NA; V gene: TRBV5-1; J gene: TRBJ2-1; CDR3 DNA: TGCGCCAGCAGCTTCAACGTCAATGAGCAGTTCTTC; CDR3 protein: CASSFNVNEQFF
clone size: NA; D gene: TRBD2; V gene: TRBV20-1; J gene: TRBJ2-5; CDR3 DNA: TGCAGTGCTAGAGATCTACTAGCGGGAGGAGAGACCCAGTACTTC; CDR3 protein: CSARDLLAGGETQYF
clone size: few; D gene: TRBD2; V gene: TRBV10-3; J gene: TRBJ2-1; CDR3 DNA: TGTGCCATCACCAGGCAACTAGCGGTGACCAATGAGCAGTTCTTC; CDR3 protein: CAITRQLAVTNEQFF
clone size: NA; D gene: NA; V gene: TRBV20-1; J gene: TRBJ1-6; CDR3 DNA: TGCAGTGCTAGAACCAGTCCCAGTTCACCCCTCCACTTT; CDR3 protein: CSARTSPSSPLHF
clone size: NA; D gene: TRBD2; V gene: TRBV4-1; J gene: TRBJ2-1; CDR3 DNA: TGCGCCAGCAGCCAAGGACTAGCGGGCCTCAATGAGCAGTTCTTC; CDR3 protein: CASSQGLAGLNEQFF
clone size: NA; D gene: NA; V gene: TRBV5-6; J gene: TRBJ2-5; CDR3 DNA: TGTGCCAGCAGCTTGATCCTCCTGTACCAAGAGACCCAGTACTTC; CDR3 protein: CASSLILLYQETQYF
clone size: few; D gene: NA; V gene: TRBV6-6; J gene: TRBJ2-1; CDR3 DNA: TGTGCCAGCAGTTACTCAGCGGCGAGTGAGCAGTTCTTC; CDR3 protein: CASSYSAASEQFF